A selection of T cell receptor beta chains follows, all from one sample in a study of T cell changes during pregnancy in multiple sclerosis. Profiling relied on immunoSEQ multiplex PCR, and the TCRdb table lists in-frame clones only, not all of them. The table has some 60,000 clones, about 91% seen once. This sample comprised peripheral blood, obtained after pregnancy. Source of these receptors: a female donor in good health, enrolled as a control in a pregnancy study. Both conserved end residues are part of each CDR3.

>TRBV5-8
CASSLGTGFRTDTQYF
>TRBV6-6
CASSPIDRGPDNEQFF
>TRBV18
CASSPTENYGYTF
>TRBV7-9
CASSAGLAAYNEQFF
>TRBV19
CASSRAGVSAYEQYF
>TRBV10-3
CAISGTPLANYGYTF
>TRBV14
CASLRDRVYEQYF
>TRBV6-5
CASRLGQTNYGYTF
>TRBV29-1
CSVAQGYNEQFF
>TRBV4-3
CASSQEGQGYGYTF
>TRBV25-1
CASSVQYEQYF
>TRBV5-1
CASSFIPFGTSGRDTQYF
>TRBV28
CASSLWDRPDGYTF
>TRBV30
CAWSPVRTFWKEKLFF
>TRBV23-1
CASSQFGTEGWTQYF
>TRBV21-1
CASSKAFIEGTYGYTF
>TRBV29-1
CSVEGGDGYTF
>TRBV5-1
CASSLDADQPQHF
>TRBV9
CASSVSGGKNIQYF
>TRBV28
CASSLFLQEDQPQHF
>TRBV27
CASSYGSQAGETQYF
>TRBV9
CASSVETGSTEAFF
>TRBV6-5
CASSYSSDTYEQYF
>TRBV11-3
CASSPGGGGYGYTF
>TRBV4-3
CASSQDLDRSEAFF
>TRBV7-9
CASSPGLPNTEAFF
>TRBV9
CASSHGGQAYNSPLHF
>TRBV11-2
CASSPWRGAFF
>TRBV28
CASSPPGGAGEYNEQFF
>TRBV14
CASSARARGPEAFF
>TRBV28
CASTTGGWYTEAFF
>TRBV6-5
CASSSRGSITDTQYF
>TRBV28
CASGLAGGNTGELFF
>TRBV29-1
CSVDTGQGEEKLFF
>TRBV5-4
CASSLGGGSDQPQHF
>TRBV6-5
CASSFPGGHGYTF
>TRBV11-3
CASSDPGGNEQFF